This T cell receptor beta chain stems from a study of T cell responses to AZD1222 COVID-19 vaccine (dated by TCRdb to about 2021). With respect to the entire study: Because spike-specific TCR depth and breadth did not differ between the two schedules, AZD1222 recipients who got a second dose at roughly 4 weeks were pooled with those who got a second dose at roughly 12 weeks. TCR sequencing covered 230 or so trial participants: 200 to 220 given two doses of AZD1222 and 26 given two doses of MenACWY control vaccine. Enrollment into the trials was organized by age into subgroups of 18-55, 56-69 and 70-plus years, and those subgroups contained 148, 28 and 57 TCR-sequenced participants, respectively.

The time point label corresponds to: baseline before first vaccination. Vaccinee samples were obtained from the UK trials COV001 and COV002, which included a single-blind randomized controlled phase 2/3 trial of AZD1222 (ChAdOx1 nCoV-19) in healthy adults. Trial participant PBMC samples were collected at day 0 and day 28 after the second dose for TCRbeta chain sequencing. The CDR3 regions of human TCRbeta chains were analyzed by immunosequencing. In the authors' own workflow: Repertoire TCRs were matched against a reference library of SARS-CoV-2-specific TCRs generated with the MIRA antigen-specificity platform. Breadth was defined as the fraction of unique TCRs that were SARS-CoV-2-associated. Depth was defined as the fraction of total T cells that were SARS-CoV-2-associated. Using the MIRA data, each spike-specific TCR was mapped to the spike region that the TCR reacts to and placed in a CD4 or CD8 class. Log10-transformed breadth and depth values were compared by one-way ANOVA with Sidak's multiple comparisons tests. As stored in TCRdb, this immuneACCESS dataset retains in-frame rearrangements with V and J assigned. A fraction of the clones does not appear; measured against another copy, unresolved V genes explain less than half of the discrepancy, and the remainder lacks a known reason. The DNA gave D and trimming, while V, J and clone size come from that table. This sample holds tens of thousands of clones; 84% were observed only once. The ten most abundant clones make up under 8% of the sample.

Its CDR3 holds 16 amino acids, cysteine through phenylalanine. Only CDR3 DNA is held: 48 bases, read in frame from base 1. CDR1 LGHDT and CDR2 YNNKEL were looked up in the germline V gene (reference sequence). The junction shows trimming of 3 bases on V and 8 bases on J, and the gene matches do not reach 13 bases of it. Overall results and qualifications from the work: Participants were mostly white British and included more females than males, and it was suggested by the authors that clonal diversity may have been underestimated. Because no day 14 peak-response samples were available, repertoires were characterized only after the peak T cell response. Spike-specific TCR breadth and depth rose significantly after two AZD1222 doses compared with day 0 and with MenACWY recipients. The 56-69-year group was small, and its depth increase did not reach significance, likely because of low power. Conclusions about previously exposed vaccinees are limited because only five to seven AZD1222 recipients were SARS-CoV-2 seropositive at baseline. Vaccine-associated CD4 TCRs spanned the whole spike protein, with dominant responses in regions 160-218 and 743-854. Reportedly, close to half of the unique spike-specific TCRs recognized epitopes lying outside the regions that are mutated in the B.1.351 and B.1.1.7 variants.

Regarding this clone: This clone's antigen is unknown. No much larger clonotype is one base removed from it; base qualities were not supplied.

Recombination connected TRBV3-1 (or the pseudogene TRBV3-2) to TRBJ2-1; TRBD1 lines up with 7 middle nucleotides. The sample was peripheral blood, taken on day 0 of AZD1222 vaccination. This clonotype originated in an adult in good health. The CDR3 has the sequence CASSHLGAGQGDEQFF. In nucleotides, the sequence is TGTGCCAGCAGCCACCTTGGGGCAGGTCAGGGGGATGAGCAGTTCTTC.